The 14 T cell receptor beta chains in this list originate from one sample, sequenced in a study of T cells in Graves' hyperthyroidism and ophthalmopathy. The source material, RNA transcripts, was used to amplify TCR beta CDR3 regions. The HTBI primer set drove a first-round RT-PCR of the TCR CDR3. TCRdb processed the multiplex PCR reads anew with MiXCR; each CDR3 protein has one entry. The sample contains 450,000 to 700,000 distinct CDR3 sequences, 46% of which appear only once. The sequenced sample was peripheral blood or thyroid tissue (not recorded which). The receptors shown here come from a woman aged 18-30 years with Graves' hyperthyroidism.

This clonotype was counted at least ten times. The V gene is TRBV6-4, the J gene TRBJ2-7; D gene ambiguous. This CDR3 contains 14 residues. Between the trimmed V and J ends, which lost 7 bases and 4 bases, there was a span of 17 bases. Germline lookup yields CDR1 MRHNA and CDR2 SNTAGT. CDR3 DNA sequence: TGTGCCAGCATTGGCCGCCTTTTCGATTACGAGCAGTACTTC. This gives the protein CASIGRLFDYEQYF.

This clonotype was seen repeatedly, ten times or more. The V gene is TRBV7-4, the J gene TRBJ1-3; D is ambiguous. The CDR3 contains 16 residues. Trimming cost V 5 bases and J 1 base, with 15 bases left between them. The germline V gene has CDR1 SGHVT and CDR2 SQSDAQ. The CDR3 reads CASSPPREVSGNTIYF. The CDR3 DNA reads TGTGCCAGCAGCCCTCCCCGCGAAGTATCTGGAAACACCATATATTTT.

In this sample, this clonotype turned up many times. J is TRBJ2-5 and V is TRBV29-1; the D gene is possibly TRBD2 (5 bases). The V and J ends lost 5 bases and 5 bases respectively, with 18 bases between them. Germline loops: CDR1 SQVTM, CDR2 ANQGSEA. CDR3 length: 14 amino acids. CDR3 protein: CSVPQQAGEETQYF. The CDR3 DNA sequence: TGCAGCGTTCCCCAGCAGGCGGGCGAGGAGACCCAGTACTTC.

The rearrangement joins TRBV7-9 to TRBJ1-2; 7 nucleotides line up with TRBD1. This CDR3 contains 16 residues. The junction had 16 bases not matched to a gene; V was cut back by 6 bases and J by 6 bases. Germline assignment: CDR1 SEHNR and CDR2 FQNEAQ (reference sequence). The CDR3 loop reads CASRPGRDSHLNGYTF. CDR3 nucleotides: TGTGCCAGCAGACCCGGCCGGGACAGTCACTTGAATGGCTACACCTTC. The whole variable domain, remainder taken from reference TRBV7-9 and TRBJ1-2, is DTGVSQNPRHKITKRGQNVTFRCDPISEHNRLYWYRQTLGQGPEFLTYFQNEAQLEKSRLLSDRFSAERPKGSFSTLEIQRTEQGDSAMYLCASRPGRDSHLNGYTFGSGTRLTVV.

This clonotype has at least ten counts. V gene TRBV7-9 combines with J gene TRBJ2-2, with TRBD1 matching over 9 bases. Trimming took 5 bases from V and 5 from J; bases not matched to a gene: 6. The CDR3 length is 15 residues. Germline assignment: CDR1 SEHNR and CDR2 FQNEAQ (reference sequence). CDR3 nucleotides: TGTGCCAGCAGCCCGGACAGGGGAGAGACCGGGGAGCTGTTTTTT. The encoded protein is CASSPDRGETGELFF.

This clonotype was seen just once. The V call is TRBV20-1, the J call TRBJ1-4; no reliable D call. The CDR3 consists of 16 residues. The V end was cut by 6 bases, the J end by 0 bases, with 17 bases between. Germline V lookup: CDR1 DFQATT, CDR2 SNEGSKA (reference sequence). In DNA, the CDR3 is TGCAGTGCCGTCCCGGGTGGGAGGGCAACTAATGAAAAACTGTTTTTT. Translating it yields CSAVPGGRATNEKLFF.

In its sample, this clonotype was seen a few times. The chain couples TRBV24-1 to TRBJ2-3, with D tentatively TRBD1 or TRBD2 (5 bases each). This CDR3 region has 14 residues. Germline loops: CDR1 KGHDR, CDR2 SFDVKD. The V end lost 4 bases, the J end lost 7 bases, and 14 bases lay between the germline ends. The CDR3 sequence: CATSDPGHSHTQYF. The CDR3 DNA sequence: TGTGCCACCAGTGACCCGGGGCATTCCCATACGCAGTATTTT.

This clonotype was detected only a few times. The rearrangement joins TRBV12-3 or TRBV12-4 to TRBJ1-1; unclear D gene. The CDR3 sequence is 14 residues long. V was pared by 3 bases and J by 1 base, with 9 bases between. The CDR3 is CASSFWSSNTEAFF. The CDR3 coding sequence is TGTGCCAGCAGTTTTTGGAGTTCGAACACTGAAGCTTTCTTT.

This clonotype was detected many times. V and J are TRBV2 and TRBJ2-5; D may correspond to TRBD1 or TRBD2 (6 bases each). The V gene lost 2 bases and the J gene lost 5 bases, with 12 bases spanning the gap. This CDR3 region has 14 residues. The germline V gene has CDR1 SNHLY and CDR2 FYNNEI. The chain's CDR3 is CASSERGARETQYF. CDR3 DNA: TGTGCCAGCAGTGAAAGGGGGGCGCGGGAGACCCAGTACTTC.

This clonotype was seen repeatedly, ten times or more. The gene calls are TRBV5-1 and TRBJ1-3, with no clear D. The CDR3 loop spans 15 amino acids. The V end was cut by 0 bases, the J end by 0 bases, with 7 bases between. Looked up from germline, CDR1 is SGHRS and CDR2 is YFSETQ. The CDR3 sequence is CASSLVGISGNTIYF. The DNA of the CDR3 is TGCGCCAGCAGCTTGGTTGGGATCTCTGGAAACACCATATATTTT.

The V gene is TRBV15, the J gene TRBJ2-7, with 7 bases lining up with TRBD2. The CDR3 has 16 residues. CDR1 and CDR2 (germline): LNHNV, YYDKDF (reference sequence). Losses at the gene ends were 0 bases for V and 2 bases for J; bases not matched to a gene: 7. As DNA, the CDR3 is TGTGCCACCAGCAGAGATCTCCTAGCGGACACCTACGAGCAGTACTTC. Amino acid sequence: CATSRDLLADTYEQYF.

This clonotype was picked up a small number of times. CDR3 coding DNA: TGTGCCAGCAGCCTTACAACGTTCCTGACGGGGCGAGGTGAAAAACTGTTTTTT. Amino acids: CASSLTTFLTGRGEKLFF. The genes are TRBV5-4 and TRBJ1-4; D possibly corresponds to TRBD1 (5 bases). CDR3 size: 18 residues. V gave up 4 bases and J gave up 7 bases, with 26 bases separating them. Per germline, CDR1 SGHNT and CDR2 YYREEE (reference sequence).

This clonotype has a count of ten or more. The chain uses TRBV12-3 or TRBV12-4 and TRBJ1-3; 8 nucleotides line up with TRBD1. Unmatched junction bases numbered 3, after V lost 1 base and J lost 4 bases. The CDR3 is 15 residues long. The CDR3 DNA sequence: TGTGCCAGCAGTTTAGGCAGGGGGCGCGGAAACACCATATATTTT. Protein: CASSLGRGRGNTIYF.

The chain combines TRBV4-1 with TRBJ2-7; 8 bases align to TRBD2. The CDR3 spans 17 residues. Germline V CDR1 and CDR2: MGHRA, YSYEKL. V was clipped by 1 base and J by 7 bases; unmatched bases: 15. CDR3 region: CASSQGSSSGVAGEQYF. The CDR3 bases are TGCGCCAGCAGCCAAGGTTCTAGTAGCGGGGTGGCGGGGGAGCAGTACTTC.